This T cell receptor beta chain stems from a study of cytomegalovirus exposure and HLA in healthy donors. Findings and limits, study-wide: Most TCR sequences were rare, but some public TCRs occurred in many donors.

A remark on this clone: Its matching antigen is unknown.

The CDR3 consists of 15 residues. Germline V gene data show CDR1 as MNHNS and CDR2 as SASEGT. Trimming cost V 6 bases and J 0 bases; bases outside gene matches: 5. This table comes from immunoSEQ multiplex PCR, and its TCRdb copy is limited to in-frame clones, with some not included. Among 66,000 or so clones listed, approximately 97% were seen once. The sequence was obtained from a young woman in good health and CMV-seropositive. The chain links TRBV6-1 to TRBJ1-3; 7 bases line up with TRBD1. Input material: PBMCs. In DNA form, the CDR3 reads TGTGCCAGCAGGGGGGACAGTCGCTCTGGAAACACCATATATTTT. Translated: CASRGDSRSGNTIYF.